These 3 T cell receptor beta chains came from one sample sequenced in a study of T cells after yellow fever vaccination. TCRdb independently ran MiXCR on the 5' RACE reads; one entry per CDR3 protein. The sample has 500,000 to 650,000 distinct CDR3 sequences; more than 9% are singletons. This sample comprised PBMCs, obtained on the day of the yellow fever booster vaccination. These TCRs come from a man aged 25-45 years who received the YFV17D yellow fever vaccine.

This chain links TRBV12-3 or TRBV12-4 with TRBJ2-2, with a possible D match to TRBD2 (5 bases). V was clipped by 11 bases and J by 1 base, with 26 bases between them. The CDR3 is made up of 18 amino acids. The CDR3 is CALCFGIGRTVNTGELFF. CDR3 DNA: TGTGCCCTCTGCTTCGGGATAGGAAGGACTGTGAACACCGGGGAGCTGTTTTTT.

This clonotype was seen many times. This chain links TRBV20-1 with TRBJ2-3; D uncertain. Germline lookup yields CDR1 DFQATT and CDR2 SNEGSKA (reference sequence). Trimming took off 8 bases at V and 6 bases at J, with 12 bases between the two ends. The CDR3 has 11 amino acids. The CDR3 DNA follows: TGCAGTATCAAAAGGTCCGATACGCAGTATTTT. Translation: CSIKRSDTQYF.

The gene calls are TRBV19 and TRBJ2-1; TRBD2 is a possible D gene (6 bases). The germline V gene has CDR1 LNHDA and CDR2 SQIVND (reference sequence). Trimming removed 0 bases at V and 7 bases at J, with 13 bases between. This CDR3 has 15 residues. The CDR3 here is CASSIDLGAGNEQFF. The CDR3 nucleotides are TGTGCCAGTAGTATAGATCTAGGAGCGGGTAATGAGCAGTTCTTC.